This is a list of T cell receptor beta chains from one sample in a study of CD8+ T cells in alopecia areata. Some clones are missing from TCRdb's copy, which holds only in-frame ones; the method was immunoSEQ multiplex PCR. The sample lists 100,000 to 150,000 clones; over 60% were seen once. Material: CD4+ T cells sorted from blood, obtained at week 4, from a patient treated with tofacitinib. The receptors shown here come from a human donor with alopecia areata. The CDR3 runs from the conserved cysteine through the conserved F or W. Each record gives: CDR3 protein, CDR3 DNA, clone size, D gene, J gene, V gene. A D gene is named only where the DNA matches it firmly. Where a row states a size, it is once, few, many or the class of an expanded clone; other rows omit it.

CASSRDRVNTEAFF,TGTGCCAGCAGTCGTGACAGGGTGAACACTGAAGCTTTCTTT,NA,TRBD1,TRBJ1-1,TRBV6-5
CASSLNVRDQPQHF,TGCGCCAGCAGCCTAAATGTCAGGGATCAGCCCCAGCATTTT,few,NA,TRBJ1-5,TRBV4-1
CAISDSGQGSEQYF,TGTGCCATCAGTGATAGTGGACAGGGGTCCGAGCAGTACTTC,few,TRBD1,TRBJ2-7,TRBV10-3
CASSHRGGTGELFF,TGCGCCAGCAGCCACAGGGGTGGGACCGGGGAGCTGTTTTTT,once,NA,TRBJ2-2,TRBV4-3
CSGLGDTEAFF,TGCAGCGGTCTTGGGGACACTGAAGCTTTCTTT,once,NA,TRBJ1-1,TRBV29-1
CATHRGEGQPQHF,TGTGCCACCCATCGGGGGGAGGGTCAGCCCCAGCATTTT,NA,NA,TRBJ1-5,TRBV28
CAWSRGNGYTF,TGTGCCTGGAGTCGAGGGAATGGCTACACCTTC,few,NA,TRBJ1-2,TRBV30
CSASVHNEQFF,TGCAGTGCTAGCGTTCACAATGAGCAGTTCTTC,NA,NA,TRBJ2-1,TRBV20-1
CASSQDNGGRTGELFF,TGTGCCAGCAGCCAAGATAACGGCGGACGGACCGGGGAGCTGTTTTTT,NA,NA,TRBJ2-2,TRBV7-2
CASSSRVASGKYNEQFF,TGTGCCAGCAGCTCCCGAGTTGCTAGCGGGAAGTACAATGAGCAGTTCTTC,NA,TRBD2,TRBJ2-1,TRBV7-9
CASSSRFNRGYEQYF,TGTGCCAGCAGTTCTCGATTCAACAGGGGCTACGAGCAGTACTTC,NA,TRBD1,TRBJ2-7,TRBV27